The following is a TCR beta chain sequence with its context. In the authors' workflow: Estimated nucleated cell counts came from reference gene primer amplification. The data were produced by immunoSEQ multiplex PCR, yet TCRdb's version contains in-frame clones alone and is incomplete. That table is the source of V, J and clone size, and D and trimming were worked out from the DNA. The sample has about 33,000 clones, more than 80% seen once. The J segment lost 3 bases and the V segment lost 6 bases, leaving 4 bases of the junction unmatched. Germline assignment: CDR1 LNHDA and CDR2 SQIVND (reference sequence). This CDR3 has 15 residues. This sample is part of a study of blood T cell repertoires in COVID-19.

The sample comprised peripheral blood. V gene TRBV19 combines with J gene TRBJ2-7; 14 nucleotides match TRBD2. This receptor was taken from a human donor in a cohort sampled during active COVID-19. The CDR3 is CASSGTSGSHYEQYF. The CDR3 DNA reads TGTGCCAGTAGCGGGACTAGCGGGAGCCACTACGAGCAGTACTTC.